These 20 T cell receptor beta chains share one sample of origin, sequenced in a study of blood T cell repertoires in COVID-19. Method: immunoSEQ multiplex PCR; TCRdb's copy keeps in-frame clones and lacks some. In the table there are some 170,000 clones, roughly 87% of which are singletons. The sequenced material came from PBMCs or T cells enriched from blood (not recorded which). These receptors were obtained from a human donor with acute COVID-19. The donor label of this sample is uncertain.

Only one count was recorded for this clone. The chain has TRBV7-6 and TRBJ2-6, with 8 positions matching TRBD2. Per the germline V gene, CDR1 is SGHVS and CDR2 is FNYEAQ. The CDR3 spans 17 residues. V trimming: 9 bases; J trimming: 3 bases; junction bases outside the gene matches: 13. CDR3 in DNA: TGTGCCAGTTCCCGGGGGGGACTGAGGGATGGGGCCAACGTCCTGACTTTC. Its translation is CASSRGGLRDGANVLTF.

This clone was observed a single time. The DNA for the CDR3 is TGCGCCAGCAGCGCGGGGACTGGTTCCTACGAGCAGTACTTC. Translating it yields CASSAGTGSYEQYF. This chain connects TRBV4-3 to TRBJ2-7, with D possibly matching TRBD2 (6 bases). The CDR3 extends over 14 amino acids. V was pared by 5 bases and J by 1 base, with 12 bases between. Germline V CDR1 and CDR2: LGHNA, YSLEER.

The chain is built from TRBV3-1 (or the pseudogene TRBV3-2) and TRBJ2-3, with TRBD1 as a possible D gene (5 bases). CDR1 and CDR2 from the germline V gene are LGHDT and YNNKEL (reference sequence). V was shortened by 1 base and J by 5 bases, with 13 bases between the two germline ends. This CDR3 spans 15 amino acids. In DNA, the CDR3 is TGTGCCAGCAGCCAAGCAAGGGGCCGAGGAGATACGCAGTATTTT. Translation gives CASSQARGRGDTQYF.

The chain has TRBV4-1 and TRBJ1-2; perhaps TRBD1 as D (5 bases). Germline V CDR1 and CDR2: MGHRA, YSYEKL. Trimming removed 1 base from V and 2 bases from J, with 11 bases in between. There are 15 residues in the CDR3. CDR3 nucleotides: TGCGCCAGCAGCCAAGGCAGGGCCTCCAACTATGGCTACACCTTC. This gives the protein CASSQGRASNYGYTF.

The V gene is TRBV5-4, the J gene TRBJ2-7; a possible D gene is TRBD1 (6 bases). The CDR3 loop spans 16 amino acids. Between the trimmed V and J ends, which lost 4 bases and 5 bases, there was a span of 22 bases. Germline V gene data show CDR1 as SGHNT and CDR2 as YYREEE (reference sequence). The CDR3 loop is CASSPGWGLIIDEQYF. DNA for the CDR3: TGTGCCAGCAGCCCCGGATGGGGGCTCATCATCGACGAGCAGTACTTC.

This sequence joins TRBV27 and TRBJ1-5; D is possibly TRBD1 (6 bases). Germline lookup yields CDR1 MNHEY and CDR2 SMNVEV (reference sequence). V was shortened by 5 bases and J by 2 bases, with 13 bases between the two germline ends. This CDR3 comprises 15 residues. The CDR3, as DNA: TGTGCCAGCAGTCCACAGGGCTCCGGCAATCAGCCCCAGCATTTT. Translation: CASSPQGSGNQPQHF.

This sequence joins TRBV4-3 and TRBJ1-2, with 9 bases matching TRBD1. Germline CDR1 and CDR2: LGHNA and YSLEER. The trim removed 4 bases at V and 6 bases at J, leaving 6 bases unmatched. The CDR3 is 14 residues long. The CDR3 DNA is TGCGCCAGCAGCCGACGGACAGGGGCGGATGGCTACACCTTC. Its protein product is CASSRRTGADGYTF.

The CDR3, as DNA: TGTGCCACCAGCAATGGACAGGGCCTTTCGGGTAGTGAAAAACTGTTTTTT. Its translation: CATSNGQGLSGSEKLFF. The V and J genes are TRBV15 and TRBJ1-4; 8 nucleotides match TRBD1. The CDR3 length is 17 residues. Germline loops: CDR1 LNHNV, CDR2 YYDKDF (reference sequence). The V gene end was trimmed by 4 bases and the J gene end by 7 bases; junction bases not matched to a gene: 14. Full variable domain (remainder filled in from reference TRBV15 and TRBJ1-4): DAMVIQNPRYQVTQFGKPVTLSCSQTLNHNVMYWYQQKSSQAPKLLFHYYDKDFNNEADTPDNFQSRRPNTSFCFLDIRSPGLGDTAMYLCATSNGQGLSGSEKLFFGSGTQLSVL.

The chain carries TRBV6-5 and TRBJ2-7; 7 bases agree with TRBD2. The CDR3 loop spans 15 amino acids. Germline V gene data show CDR1 as MNHEY and CDR2 as SVGAGI. The J segment lost 3 bases and the V segment lost 7 bases, leaving 12 bases of the junction unmatched. The CDR3 nucleotides read TGTGCCAGCACGCTCTGGGCGGGGGAATACTACGAGCAGTACTTC. Translation: CASTLWAGEYYEQYF.

The chain employs TRBV5-1 and TRBJ2-1; D unresolved. This CDR3 contains 13 residues. From germline, CDR1 is SGHRS and CDR2 YFSETQ. V shed 2 bases and J shed 6 bases, with 9 bases lying between them. The CDR3 spells CASSFDLANEQFF. The CDR3 region has the DNA TGCGCCAGCAGCTTTGACTTGGCCAATGAGCAGTTCTTC.

The rearrangement joins TRBV2 to TRBJ2-7, with 9 bases fitting TRBD1. Germline V gene lookup returns CDR1 SNHLY and CDR2 FYNNEI. The J segment lost 5 bases and the V segment lost 8 bases, leaving 4 bases of the junction unmatched. The CDR3 extends over 12 amino acids. CDR3 in DNA: TGTGCCAGCTCGGACAGGGGCCACGAGCAGTACTTC. This encodes CASSDRGHEQYF.

The gene calls are TRBV18 and TRBJ1-1; weak D call: TRBD1 (5 bases). Germline V CDR1 and CDR2: KGHSH, LQKENI. This CDR3 contains 15 residues. V was clipped by 5 bases and J by 1 base, with 14 bases between them. CDR3 nucleotide sequence: TGTGCCAGCTCATCGGGACTAAGGGGGAACACTGAAGCTTTCTTT. Translating gives CASSSGLRGNTEAFF. The full variable domain, in which reference TRBV18 and TRBJ1-1 provide the parts outside the CDR3, is NAGVMQNPRHLVRRRGQEARLRCSPMKGHSHVYWYRQLPEEGLKFMVYLQKENIIDESGMPKERFSAEFPKEGPSILRIQQVVRGDSAAYFCASSSGLRGNTEAFFGQGTRLTVV.

The chain carries TRBV4-2 and TRBJ1-2, with D maybe TRBD1 (5 bases). Trimming removed 0 bases at V and 3 bases at J, with 8 bases between. Germline V gene lookup returns CDR1 LGHNA and CDR2 YNFKEQ. The CDR3 is made up of 14 amino acids. CDR3 in amino acids: CASSQDRQHYGYTF. In DNA form, the CDR3 reads TGTGCCAGCAGCCAAGATAGACAGCACTATGGCTACACCTTC.

The chain employs TRBV12-5 and TRBJ1-1, with D possibly being TRBD1 (5 bases). The CDR3 length is 13 residues. Germline CDR1 and CDR2: LGHNT and FRNRAP. V lost 2 bases, J lost 1 base, and 5 bases lay in between. CDR3 DNA: TGTGCTAGTGGTTTGACAGGGAACACTGAAGCTTTCTTT. Amino acid sequence: CASGLTGNTEAFF.

CDR3 nucleotide sequence: TGTGCCTGGGCGCTTAGATATAATTCACCCCTCCACTTT. It encodes CAWALRYNSPLHF. The chain couples TRBV30 to TRBJ1-6; no clear D gene. V lost 5 bases and J lost 4, with 9 bases in between. CDR3 size: 13 residues. From germline, CDR1 is GTSNPN and CDR2 SVGIG (reference sequence).

The chain joins TRBV9 to TRBJ1-2, with 11 bases aligning to TRBD1. The CDR3 runs to 15 residues. Germline loops: CDR1 SGDLS, CDR2 YYNGEE. Trimming removed 0 bases from V and 7 bases from J; junction bases left unmatched: 5. The CDR3 DNA reads as TGTGCCAGCAGCGTAGCGGACAGGGGGCTGCTTGGCTACACCTTC. This encodes CASSVADRGLLGYTF.

This clone was found many times. The rearrangement joins TRBV6-7 to TRBJ1-4; D is perhaps TRBD1 (6 bases). TRBV6-7 is an ORF, and what it does is uncertain. The V end was cut by 5 bases, the J end by 3 bases, with 13 bases between. This CDR3 is built from 15 residues. The CDR3 DNA is TGTGCCAGCAGTGGCACAGGGTGGTCTAATGAAAAACTGTTTTTT. Amino acid sequence: CASSGTGWSNEKLFF.

The rearrangement uses TRBV5-1 and TRBJ1-5; D may be TRBD1 (5 bases). Germline assignment: CDR1 SGHRS and CDR2 YFSETQ. This CDR3 contains 14 residues. V was pared by 0 bases and J by 6 bases, with 10 bases between. CDR3 loop: CASSLDSDSQPQHF. The CDR3 nucleotides are TGCGCCAGCAGCTTGGACAGCGACAGTCAGCCCCAGCATTTT.

This chain uses TRBV7-6 with TRBJ2-4; TRBD1 aligns across 8 bases. The length of the CDR3 is 13 residues. Per germline, CDR1 SGHVS and CDR2 FNYEAQ. The V gene end was trimmed by 5 bases and the J gene end by 9 bases; junction bases not matched to a gene: 6. The CDR3 nucleotides read TGTGCCAGCAGCCCAGGCGACAGGGGCATTCAGTACTTC. Its translation: CASSPGDRGIQYF. Full variable domain (rest looked up from reference TRBV7-6 and TRBJ2-4): GAGVSQSPRYKVTKRGQDVALRCDPISGHVSLYWYRQALGQGPEFLTYFNYEAQQDKSGLPNDRFSAERPEGSISTLTIQRTEQRDSAMYRCASSPGDRGIQYFGAGTRLSVL.

V gene TRBV9 combines with J gene TRBJ2-7; TRBD1 matches at 8 bases. CDR1 and CDR2 (germline): SGDLS, YYNGEE. The CDR3 is made up of 14 amino acids. The junction had 8 bases not matched to a gene; V was cut back by 4 bases and J by 5 bases. The CDR3 region is CASSPGPGGNEQYF. Here the CDR3 DNA reads TGTGCCAGCAGCCCGGGACCAGGGGGCAACGAGCAGTACTTC.